This T cell receptor (beta chain) was retrieved from a study of cytomegalovirus exposure and HLA in healthy donors (dated 2017 in TCRdb). Describing the broader study: According to a later analysis, the approximately 120 validation repertoires were produced on the same platform as the 680 or so repertoires of the first cohort. The study aimed to test whether signatures of past pathogen exposure could be identified by cataloging public T cell receptors. A separate validation cohort of over 95 different subjects was used in addition to the roughly 640-subject first cohort. To predict cytomegalovirus infection status, the study combined high-throughput TCR immunosequencing, statistical association of individual TCRs with disease status, and machine learning.

Separate from the roughly 630-subject first cohort, the validation cohort of 90 to 150 subjects was the group to which the donors belonged. The germline V gene supplies CDR1 MRHNA and CDR2 SNTAGT. Spanning cysteine to phenylalanine, the CDR3 consists of 16 amino acids. The kept DNA is CDR3 alone, 48 bases in frame from the first base. Trimming takes 2 bases off V and 6 bases off J; junction bases not matched to a gene: 1. Study-level results and caveats: Of the cluster scores, around 95% were above 0 in a later analysis, which found that TCRs clustered in the first cohort also tended to co-occur in the 120 validation repertoires. A later analysis lacked HLA typing for the validation cohort, so it scored co-occurrence in that cohort across all 130 or so repertoires. The study listed 150 to 200 TCR beta chains as associated with cytomegalovirus. Across donors, most TCR sequences were observed very rarely, whereas some public TCRs were present in many individuals. The classifier was reported to diagnose cytomegalovirus status with high specificity and sensitivity in both the original cohort and the validation cohort. In vitro tests confirmed that a few of the cytomegalovirus-associated TCR beta chains recognize cytomegalovirus antigens. It was suggested by the authors that the approach could potentially be generalized to other disease states and immunological phenotypes.

The library was obtained by the immunoSEQ multiplex PCR assay. Regarding the original processing steps: To diagnose cytomegalovirus status from the catalog of TCR beta chain sequences, a statistical classification framework was built. Sourced from immuneACCESS, this table was stored by TCRdb with only in-frame sequences that have V and J called. A share of the clones is absent; for the studies checked, an unresolved V gene accounts for under half, and the remainder has no known explanation. V and J calls and clone size follow that table, whereas D and trimming were derived from the DNA. This sample gives roughly 150,000 clones in total; 70% to 90% of them show up just once. The biggest ten clones account for approximately 5% of the sample. In the case of this clone: What antigen it recognizes has not been identified. No per-base quality is available; no much larger clone lies one base away.

The rearranged segments are TRBV6-4 and TRBJ2-1, and TRBD2 aligns with 16 junction nucleotides. Sequencing was performed on PBMCs. The sequence was obtained from a woman aged 25-40 years in good health and CMV-seronegative. The sequenced DNA: TGTGCCAGCAGTGACGGGACTAGCGGGGGGGCCAATGAGCAGTTCTTC. This sequence encodes CASSDGTSGGANEQFF.